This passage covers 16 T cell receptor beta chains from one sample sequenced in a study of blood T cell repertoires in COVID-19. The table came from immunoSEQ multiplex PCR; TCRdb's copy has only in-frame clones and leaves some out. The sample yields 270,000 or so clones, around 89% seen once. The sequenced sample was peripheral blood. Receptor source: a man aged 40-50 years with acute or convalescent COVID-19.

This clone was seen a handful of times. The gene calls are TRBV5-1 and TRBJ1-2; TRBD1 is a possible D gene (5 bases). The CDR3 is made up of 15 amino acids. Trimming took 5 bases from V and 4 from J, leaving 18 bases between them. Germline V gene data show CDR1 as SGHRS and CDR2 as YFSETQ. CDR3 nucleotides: TGCGCCAGCAGTCCCGGGCTTCCCGGGGGCTATGGCTACACCTTC. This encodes CASSPGLPGGYGYTF.

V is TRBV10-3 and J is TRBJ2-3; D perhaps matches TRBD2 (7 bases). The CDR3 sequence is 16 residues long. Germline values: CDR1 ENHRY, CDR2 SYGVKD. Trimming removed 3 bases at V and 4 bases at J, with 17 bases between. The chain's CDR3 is CAISEFQQGRADTQYF. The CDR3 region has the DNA TGTGCCATCAGTGAATTCCAGCAGGGGAGGGCAGATACGCAGTATTTT.

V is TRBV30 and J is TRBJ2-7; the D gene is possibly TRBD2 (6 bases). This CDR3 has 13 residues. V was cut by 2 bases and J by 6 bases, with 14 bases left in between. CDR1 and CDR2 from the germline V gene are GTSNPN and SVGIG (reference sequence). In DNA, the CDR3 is TGTGCCTGGAGTCGGGACTGGAGTGTCGAGCAGTACTTC. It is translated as CAWSRDWSVEQYF.

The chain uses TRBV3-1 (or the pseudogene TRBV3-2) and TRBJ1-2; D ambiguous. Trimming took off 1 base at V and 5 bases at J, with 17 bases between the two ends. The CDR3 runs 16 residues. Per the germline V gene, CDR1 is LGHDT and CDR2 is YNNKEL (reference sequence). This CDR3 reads CASSQGIGSSGYGYTF. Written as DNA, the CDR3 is TGTGCCAGCAGCCAAGGGATAGGGTCTAGCGGTTATGGCTACACCTTC.

CDR3 protein: CASSSQRGATDTQYF. CDR3 nucleotides: TGTGCCAGCAGCTCCCAGCGGGGGGCAACAGATACGCAGTATTTT. This chain joins TRBV7-2 and TRBJ2-3; 9 positions match TRBD2. The CDR3 sequence is 15 residues long. The germline CDR1 and CDR2 sequences are SGHTA and FQGNSA. V was clipped by 4 bases and J by 3 bases; unmatched bases: 5. The whole variable domain, filled in from reference TRBV7-2 and TRBJ2-3, reads GAGVSQSPSNKVTEKGKDVELRCDPISGHTALYWYRQSLGQGLEFLIYFQGNSAPDKSGLPSDRFSAERTGGSVSTLTIQRTQQEDSAVYLCASSSQRGATDTQYFGPGTRLTVL.

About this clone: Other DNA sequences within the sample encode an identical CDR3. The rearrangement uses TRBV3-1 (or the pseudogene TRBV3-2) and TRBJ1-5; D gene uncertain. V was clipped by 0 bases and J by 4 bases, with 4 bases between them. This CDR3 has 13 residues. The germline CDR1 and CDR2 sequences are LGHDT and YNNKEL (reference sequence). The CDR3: CASSQDLNQPQHF. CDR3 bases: TGTGCCAGCAGCCAAGATCTTAATCAGCCCCAGCATTTT.

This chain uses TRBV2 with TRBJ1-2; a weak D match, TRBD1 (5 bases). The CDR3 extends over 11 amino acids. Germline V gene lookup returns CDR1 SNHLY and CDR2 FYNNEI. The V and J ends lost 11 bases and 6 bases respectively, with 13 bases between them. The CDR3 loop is CALGEGNGYTF. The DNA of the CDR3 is TGTGCCCTAGGGGAGGGGAATGGCTACACCTTC.

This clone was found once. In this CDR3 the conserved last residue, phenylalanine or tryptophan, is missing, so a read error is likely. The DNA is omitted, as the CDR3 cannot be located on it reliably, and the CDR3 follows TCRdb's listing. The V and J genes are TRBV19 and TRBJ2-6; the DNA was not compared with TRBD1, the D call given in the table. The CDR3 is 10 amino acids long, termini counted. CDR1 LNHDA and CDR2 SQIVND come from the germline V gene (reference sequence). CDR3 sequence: CASHPDRLNI.

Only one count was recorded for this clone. For the CDR3, the DNA is TGTGCCAGTGGAGCCCGGGACAGCCAGGGCTACACCTTC. Its protein is CASGARDSQGYTF. This chain uses TRBV19 with TRBJ1-2; TRBD1 matches at 7 bases. Per germline, CDR1 LNHDA and CDR2 SQIVND (reference sequence). The CDR3 has 13 amino acids. The V segment lost 8 bases and the J segment 8 bases; nucleotides outside the gene matches: 11.

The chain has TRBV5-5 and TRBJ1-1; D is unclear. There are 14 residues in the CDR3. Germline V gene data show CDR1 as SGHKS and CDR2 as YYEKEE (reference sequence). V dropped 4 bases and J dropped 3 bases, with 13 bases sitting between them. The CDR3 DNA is TGTGCCAGCAGCCGGGGATTACTTGACACTGAAGCTTTCTTT. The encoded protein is CASSRGLLDTEAFF.

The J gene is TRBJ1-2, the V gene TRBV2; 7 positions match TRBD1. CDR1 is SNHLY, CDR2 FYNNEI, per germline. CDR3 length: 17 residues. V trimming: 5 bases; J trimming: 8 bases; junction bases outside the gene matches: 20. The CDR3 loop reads CASSPKGGHSTGIGYTF. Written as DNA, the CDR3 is TGTGCCAGCAGTCCAAAAGGGGGACACTCGACAGGGATCGGCTACACCTTC.

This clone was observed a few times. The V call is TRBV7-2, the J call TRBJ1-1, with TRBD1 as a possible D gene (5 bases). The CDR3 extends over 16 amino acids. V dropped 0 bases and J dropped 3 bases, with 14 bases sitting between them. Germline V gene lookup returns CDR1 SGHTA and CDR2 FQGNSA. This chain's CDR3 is CASSLALGGDDTEAFF. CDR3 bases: TGTGCCAGCAGCTTAGCGCTGGGGGGGGACGACACTGAAGCTTTCTTT.

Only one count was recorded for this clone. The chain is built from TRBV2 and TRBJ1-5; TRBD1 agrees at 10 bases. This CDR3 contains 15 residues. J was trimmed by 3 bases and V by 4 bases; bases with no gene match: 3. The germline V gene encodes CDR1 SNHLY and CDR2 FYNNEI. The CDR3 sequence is CASSGDRGYNQPQHF. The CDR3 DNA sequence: TGTGCCAGCAGTGGGGACAGGGGTTACAATCAGCCCCAGCATTTT.

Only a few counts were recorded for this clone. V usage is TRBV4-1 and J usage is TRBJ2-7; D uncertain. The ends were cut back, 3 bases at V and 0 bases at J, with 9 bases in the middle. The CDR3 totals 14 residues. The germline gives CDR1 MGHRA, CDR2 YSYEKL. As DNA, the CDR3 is TGCGCCAGCAGCCATAATACGGTCTCCTACGAGCAGTACTTC. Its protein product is CASSHNTVSYEQYF.

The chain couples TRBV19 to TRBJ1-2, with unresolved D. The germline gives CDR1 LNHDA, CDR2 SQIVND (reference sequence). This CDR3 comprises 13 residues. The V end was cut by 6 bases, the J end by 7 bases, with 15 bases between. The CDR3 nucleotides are TGTGCCAGTAGCCCCATATGGGCCGCTGGCTACACCTTC. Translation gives CASSPIWAAGYTF.

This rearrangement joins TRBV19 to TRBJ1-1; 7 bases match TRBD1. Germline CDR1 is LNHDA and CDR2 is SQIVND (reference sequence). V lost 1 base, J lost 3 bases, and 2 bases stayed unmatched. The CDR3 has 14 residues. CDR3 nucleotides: TGTGCCAGTAGTATAGCAACAGGGGACACTGAAGCTTTCTTT. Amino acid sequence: CASSIATGDTEAFF.